Described below is a single T cell receptor (beta chain) sequence and its context. Antigen specificity is unknown. The data were obtained in a study of OX40 agonist ivuxolimab in advanced cancers. For the study at large: Patients received ivuxolimab, an agonistic anti-OX40 (CD134) antibody. A male proportion of 82.7% was recorded, with mean age around 60 years and range roughly 20 to 85. Findings and limits, study-wide: Still undetermined is the antigen specificity of the expanded peripheral T cells. There were also nonresponders showing low normalized T-cell clonal expansion.

Sequencing used immunoSEQ multiplex PCR; TCRdb keeps in-frame clones, though not all of them. The data contain about 46,000 clones, more than 70% of them singletons. The CDR3 is 13 residues long. Germline CDR1 reads SGDLS; CDR2 reads YYNGEE. Deletions cut 0 bases from V and 1 base from J, with 5 bases between. The sample here was CD4+ or CD8+ T cells sorted from blood, taken in a trial of the OX40 agonist ivuxolimab. The chain uses TRBV9 and TRBJ2-7; D call uncertain. The sequence derives from an adult with an advanced solid tumor such as melanoma, head and neck, liver or kidney cancer. CDR3 nucleotide sequence: TGTGCCAGCAGCGTAGAACCTTCCTACGAGCAGTACTTC. It yields the protein CASSVEPSYEQYF. The entire variable domain, with the rest obtained from reference TRBV9 and TRBJ2-7, is as follows: DSGVTQTPKHLITATGQRVTLRCSPRSGDLSVYWYQQSLDQGLQFLIQYYNGEERAKGNILERFSAQQFPDLHSELNLSSLELGDSALYFCASSVEPSYEQYFGPGTRLTVT.